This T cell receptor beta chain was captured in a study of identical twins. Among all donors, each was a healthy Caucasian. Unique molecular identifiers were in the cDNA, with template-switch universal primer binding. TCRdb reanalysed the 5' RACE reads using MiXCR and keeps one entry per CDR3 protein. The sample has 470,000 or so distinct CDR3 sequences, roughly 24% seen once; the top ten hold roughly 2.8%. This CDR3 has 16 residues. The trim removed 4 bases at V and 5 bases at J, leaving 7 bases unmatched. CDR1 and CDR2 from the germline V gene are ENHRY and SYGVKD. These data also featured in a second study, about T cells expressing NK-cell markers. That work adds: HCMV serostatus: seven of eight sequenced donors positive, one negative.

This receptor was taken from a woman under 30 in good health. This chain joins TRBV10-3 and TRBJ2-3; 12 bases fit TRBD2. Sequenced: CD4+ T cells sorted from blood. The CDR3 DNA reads TGTGCCATCAGTGGGACTAGCGGGGTCCGGGGAGATACGCAGTATTTT. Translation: CAISGTSGVRGDTQYF.